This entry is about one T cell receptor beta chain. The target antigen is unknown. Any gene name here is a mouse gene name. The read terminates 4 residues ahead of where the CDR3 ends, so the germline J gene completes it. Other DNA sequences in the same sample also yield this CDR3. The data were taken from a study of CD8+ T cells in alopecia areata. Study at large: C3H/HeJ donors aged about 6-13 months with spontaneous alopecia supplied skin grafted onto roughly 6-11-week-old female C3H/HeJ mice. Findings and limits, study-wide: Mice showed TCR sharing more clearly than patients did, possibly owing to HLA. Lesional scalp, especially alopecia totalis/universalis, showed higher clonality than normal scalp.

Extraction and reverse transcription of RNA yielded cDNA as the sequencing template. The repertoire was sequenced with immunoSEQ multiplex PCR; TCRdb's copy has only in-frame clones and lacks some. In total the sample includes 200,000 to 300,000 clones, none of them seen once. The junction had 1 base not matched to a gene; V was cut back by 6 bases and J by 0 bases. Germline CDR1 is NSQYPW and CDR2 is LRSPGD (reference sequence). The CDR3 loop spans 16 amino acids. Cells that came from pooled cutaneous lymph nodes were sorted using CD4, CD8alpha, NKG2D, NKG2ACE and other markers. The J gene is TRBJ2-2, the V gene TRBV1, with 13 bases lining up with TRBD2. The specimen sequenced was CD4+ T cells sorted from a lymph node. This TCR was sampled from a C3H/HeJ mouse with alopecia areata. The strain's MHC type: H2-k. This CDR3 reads CTCSGTGGANTGQLYF. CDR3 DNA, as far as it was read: TGCACCTGCAGCGGGACTGGGGGGGCAAACACCGGG.